A single sample gave rise to the 7 T cell receptor beta chains below, sequenced in a study of molecular identifiers for immune sequencing clone quantification. TCRdb redid the calling of the PCR reads with MiXCR, one entry per CDR3 protein. The sample contains about 630,000 distinct CDR3 sequences, less than 30% of which appear only once. The sequenced sample consisted of naive CD8+ T cells from blood, with Jurkat cell RNA spiked in. As to subset: FACS-sorted CD8+CD4-CCR7+CD45RA+ naive T cells. Receptors originate from a human donor in good health. Some libraries in this study had Jurkat cell RNA spiked in.

The rearrangement joins TRBV7-9 to TRBJ2-3; TRBD1 aligns across 7 bases. The V gene end was trimmed by 2 bases and the J gene end by 5 bases; junction bases not matched to a gene: 1. CDR1 is SEHNR, CDR2 FQNEAQ, per germline (reference sequence). The CDR3 runs to 13 residues. The CDR3 loop is CASSLRDRDTQYF. CDR3 nucleotides: TGTGCCAGCAGCTTAAGGGACAGAGATACGCAGTATTTT.

Only a few counts were recorded for this clonotype. CDR3 DNA sequence: TGCGCCAGCAGCCCGACGACCCGGGACAGGGGGCTCTTGACTGAAGCTTTCTTT. Translated, it gives CASSPTTRDRGLLTEAFF. The chain has TRBV5-1 and TRBJ1-1; 12 nucleotides match TRBD1. The ends lost 4 bases at V and 5 bases at J; junction bases unmatched: 15. This CDR3 spans 18 amino acids. Germline V gene sequence: CDR1 SGHRS, CDR2 YFSETQ.

This chain connects TRBV15 to TRBJ2-1; 9 bases agree with TRBD1. The junction had 9 bases not matched to a gene; V was cut back by 4 bases and J by 11 bases. The CDR3 spans 14 residues. Germline CDR1 reads LNHNV; CDR2 reads YYDKDF (reference sequence). CDR3 in amino acids: CATSTRQGGYKQFF. The CDR3 DNA reads TGTGCCACCAGCACCAGACAGGGGGGTTATAAGCAGTTCTTC.

Note on this clonotype: Being one base from a much bigger clone, this may be a read error. The chain is built from TRBV4-1 and TRBJ2-7, with TRBD1 as a possible D gene (5 bases). The CDR3 is 14 residues long. V was trimmed by 2 bases and J by 2 bases, leaving 10 bases between them. CDR1 MGHRA and CDR2 YSYEKL come from the germline V gene. The CDR3 loop reads CASSQKTETYEQYF. The CDR3 region has the DNA TGCGCCAGCAGCCAAAAGACAGAGACCTACGAGCAGTACTTC.

In its sample, this clonotype was seen a few times. The chain recombines TRBV7-9 with TRBJ2-3, with 12 bases aligning to TRBD1. Trimming at V came to 5 bases and at J to 2 bases, leaving 5 bases not matched to a gene. CDR1 SEHNR and CDR2 FQNEAQ come from the germline V gene (reference sequence). This CDR3 is 16 amino acids long. The DNA for the CDR3 is TGTGCCAGCAGCCCTGGGACAGGGGGCTCCACAGATACGCAGTATTTT. It encodes CASSPGTGGSTDTQYF.

This clonotype was seen only a few times. V usage is TRBV11-1 and J usage is TRBJ2-7; TRBD2 agrees at 7 bases. This CDR3 spans 17 amino acids. Germline V lookup: CDR1 SGHAT, CDR2 FQDESV (reference sequence). The J segment lost 0 bases and the V segment lost 0 bases, leaving 8 bases of the junction unmatched. Here the CDR3 reads CASSLAGDGRASYEQYF. The CDR3 bases are TGTGCCAGCAGCTTAGCGGGTGATGGGAGGGCCTCCTACGAGCAGTACTTC.

This clonotype was seen a few times. The rearrangement uses TRBV19 and TRBJ2-2; tentatively, D is TRBD1 or TRBD2 (5 bases each). V lost 9 bases to trimming and J lost 5 bases, with 16 bases between them. The CDR3 totals 14 residues. Germline V CDR1 and CDR2: LNHDA, SQIVND (reference sequence). CDR3 DNA sequence: TGTGCCAGCTGGGGACGGTCGAGGACCGGGGAGCTGTTTTTT. Encoded protein: CASWGRSRTGELFF. Full variable domain (remainder filled in from reference TRBV19 and TRBJ2-2): DGGITQSPKYLFRKEGQNVTLSCEQNLNHDAMYWYRQDPGQGLRLIYYSQIVNDFQKGDIAEGYSVSREKKESFPLTVTSAQKNPTAFYLCASWGRSRTGELFFGEGSRLTVL.